This T cell receptor (beta chain) comes out of a study of regulatory and conventional T cells in RAG deficiency (dated by TCRdb to the late 2010s). With regard to the full study: To compare the diversity and composition of the repertoires of Treg, conventional CD4+ and CD8+ T cells between RAG-deficient patients and healthy controls, the study applied high-throughput TCR beta sequencing.

The investigation overall reported the following: Compared with controls, Omenn syndrome and CID/AS patients had about 92-fold fewer unique TCR beta sequences in Treg cells, but only about 9.5-fold fewer in the other subsets. Rather than being bona fide Treg cells, the sorted CD25-high CD127-low cells in Omenn syndrome patients may represent peripherally activated cells. Some T-cell subset analyses were not performed for some subjects. RAG-deficient patients showed markedly lower Shannon entropy and higher Simpson indices than control T-cell subpopulations. All patient T-cell subsets had shorter CDR3 lengths; Omenn syndrome patients showed >75% Treg-Tconv repertoire overlap at nucleotide and amino acid level.

This clone came up once. Its antigen remains unidentified. Germline is not matched at one junction end, which may reflect a read error. Before genomic DNA was extracted, conventional CD4+ T cells were isolated from blood as CD25-low CD127-high cells. Repertoire analyses used several healthy control donors as the comparison group. Library preparation used the immunoSEQ multiplex PCR assay. Rearranged TCR beta chain products were amplified from the genomic DNA of sorted T-cell subsets and were then sequenced. As for how the authors treated the data: Shannon entropy and Simpson indices were used to measure how diverse the repertoire of productive TCR beta rearrangements was. To assess clonal expansion, the frequencies of the 100 most abundant productive TCR beta clonotypes were added up as a share of total reads. The TRB repertoires were scored with a self-reactivity index that is based on amino acid usage at CDR3beta positions 6 and 7. Two-way ANOVA was used for repertoire analyses, and Student t or Mann-Whitney tests were used for flow cytometric analyses. As stored in TCRdb, this immuneACCESS dataset retains in-frame rearrangements with V and J assigned. A fraction of the clones does not appear; measured against another copy, unresolved V genes explain less than half of the discrepancy, and the remainder lacks a known reason. Clonal size and the V and J genes are those of that table, whereas D and trimming came from the DNA. Within this sample are about 29,000 clones, with 90% to 95% of them counted one time only. The ten largest make up over 0.15% of the sample.

The data were also submitted as part of a second study, on regulatory T cells. As described in the second report: For the multiplex PCR, 52 forward TRBV primers and 13 reverse TRBJ primers were used, and amplification bias was corrected with both assay-based and computational methods. Restricted unique TRB V-J pairs and skewed V and J gene usage were observed in patient repertoires, most markedly in regulatory T cells. The study compared T-cell receptor beta repertoires of sorted regulatory, conventional CD4+ and CD8+ T cells between CD3G-deficient patients and healthy controls. Ficoll density separation was used to isolate peripheral blood mononuclear cells. Rearranged TRB loci were amplified from genomic DNA by multiplex PCR within the immunoSEQ assay. TRB amplicons were sequenced using an Illumina HiSeq platform. Custom algorithms error-filtered the raw sequences and aligned them to reference gene sequences, after which the immunoSEQ online tools were used for analysis. The frequencies of productive and nonproductive TRB rearrangements were evaluated among unique sequences as well as among total sequences. For group comparisons, t tests, Mann-Whitney tests or two-way ANOVA were performed in Prism software.

This sequence originates from a human donor in good health. Sequencing input: CD25- CD4+ T cells sorted from blood.

The CDR3 protein is CASSLEPSRDSPFHF. The DNA sequence is as follows: TGTGCCAGCAGCTTAGAGCCGTCCCGGGACTCACCCTTCCACTTT. This chain joins TRBV7-6 to TRBJ1-6; a tentative D call is TRBD1 (5 bases match). The CDR3 spans 15 residues, from the cysteine through the phenylalanine. The only DNA kept is the CDR3, 45 bases in frame from the first base. In the germline V gene, CDR1 corresponds to SGHVS and CDR2 to FNYEAQ.